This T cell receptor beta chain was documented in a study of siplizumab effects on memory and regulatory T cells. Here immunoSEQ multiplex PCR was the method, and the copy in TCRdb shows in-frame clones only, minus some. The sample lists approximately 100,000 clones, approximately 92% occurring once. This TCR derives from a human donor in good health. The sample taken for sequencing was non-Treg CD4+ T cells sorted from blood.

CDR3 sequence (DNA): TGTGCCTGGGACAGGGGGGTGGCAGATACGCAGTATTTT. Protein product: CAWDRGVADTQYF. The chain combines TRBV30 with TRBJ2-3; 9 bases agree with TRBD1. The trim removed 5 bases at V and 4 bases at J, leaving 4 bases unmatched. Germline assignment: CDR1 GTSNPN and CDR2 SVGIG (reference sequence). This CDR3 is built from 13 residues.